The 25 T cell receptor beta chains below were found in one sample sequenced in a study of read filtering for tumor transcriptome and immune sequencing. The library was built from 400 to 500 ng RNA with molecular barcoded adaptors for alpha/delta and beta/gamma chains. TCRdb redid the calling of the reads with MiXCR, one entry per CDR3 protein. The table records over 20,000 distinct CDR3 sequences, roughly an eighth of them present only once. The sample was a population of CD138-negative cells sorted from bone marrow. These receptors were obtained from a donor at least 40 years old with multiple myeloma.

This clonotype came up a few times. The chain is built from TRBV28 and TRBJ2-3, with 11 positions matching TRBD1. With 7 bases clipped from V and 2 bases from J, the junction kept 11 bases outside the gene matches. The CDR3 has 17 residues. Per germline, CDR1 MDHEN and CDR2 SYDVKM. The CDR3 coding sequence is TGTGCCAGCACCATATTTTCCGGACAGGGGGCCACAGATACGCAGTATTTT. Encoded protein: CASTIFSGQGATDTQYF.

This clonotype was found many times. The chain has TRBV6-6 and TRBJ2-7; D is ambiguous. The germline V gene encodes CDR1 MNHNY and CDR2 SVGAGI (reference sequence). The CDR3 has 12 amino acids. Trimming left V 5 bases short and J 3 bases short, with 8 bases between. CDR3 sequence: CASSPLGYEQYF. CDR3 nucleotide sequence: TGTGCCAGCAGTCCCCTAGGCTACGAGCAGTACTTC.

In this sample, this clonotype turned up many times. V gene TRBV2 combines with J gene TRBJ2-1; 7 bases are a match to TRBD1. Germline CDR1 is SNHLY and CDR2 is FYNNEI. The CDR3 sequence is 15 residues long. V trimming: 4 bases; J trimming: 7 bases; junction bases outside the gene matches: 10. The CDR3 DNA sequence: TGTGCCAGCAGTGGGGACAGCCTAGGGCGGAATGAGCAGTTCTTC. Protein sequence: CASSGDSLGRNEQFF.

This clonotype was recorded at least ten times. The gene calls are TRBV7-3 and TRBJ2-7; D might be TRBD1 (5 bases). The germline V gene has CDR1 SGHTA and CDR2 FQGTGA. CDR3 size: 16 residues. Trimming pared 2 bases from V and 0 bases from J, leaving 14 bases between. The CDR3 DNA is TGTGCCAGCAGCTTATTGTCAGGACACCACTCCTACGAGCAGTACTTC. This codes for CASSLLSGHHSYEQYF.

The DNA for the CDR3 is TGCGCCAGCAGCTCGTCAGGGGCTGGAAACACCATATATTTT. This gives the protein CASSSSGAGNTIYF. The chain carries TRBV5-1 and TRBJ1-3, with D possibly TRBD1 on 6 matching bases. The CDR3 covers 14 residues. CDR1 SGHRS and CDR2 YFSETQ come from the germline V gene. Trimming stripped 3 bases from V and 2 bases from J, with 9 bases between.

This clonotype was observed at least ten times. This chain links TRBV7-9 with TRBJ2-5, with D hard to call. V lost 1 base to trimming and J lost 5 bases, with 8 bases between them. CDR1 and CDR2 from the germline V gene are SEHNR and FQNEAQ (reference sequence). The CDR3 has 13 residues. Here the CDR3 DNA reads TGTGCCAGCAGCTTAGATATCGAGGAGACCCAGTACTTC. This codes for CASSLDIEETQYF.

There are many counts of this clonotype. The chain couples TRBV12-3 or TRBV12-4 to TRBJ2-7; TRBD2 might be the D (7 bases). The CDR3 spans 14 residues. Trimming shortened V by 3 bases and J by 7 bases, and 16 bases separated the two germline ends. The CDR3 sequence is CASSLGGASGEQYF. The DNA of the CDR3 is TGTGCCAGCAGTTTGGGGGGGGCGTCGGGAGAGCAGTACTTC.

This clonotype appeared many times. The genes are TRBV19 and TRBJ2-5; D might be TRBD1 (6 bases). Germline V gene sequence: CDR1 LNHDA, CDR2 SQIVND (reference sequence). V was pared by 5 bases and J by 3 bases, with 13 bases between. The CDR3 runs 14 residues. CDR3 coding DNA: TGTGCCAGTAGTCCACTGGACAGCAAAGAGACCCAGTACTTC. It translates to CASSPLDSKETQYF.

This clonotype has only a few counts. This chain links TRBV4-1 with TRBJ2-7; D not resolved. The CDR3 covers 16 residues. Germline V gives CDR1 MGHRA, CDR2 YSYEKL. Trimming removed 3 bases from V and 0 bases from J, with 15 bases in between. CDR3 bases: TGCGCCAGCAGCCAGACGAACGGCCACAGCTCCTACGAGCAGTACTTC. It is translated as CASSQTNGHSSYEQYF.

This clonotype was detected many times. This chain joins TRBV7-9 and TRBJ2-7; D gene unclear. Trimming took 4 bases from V and 3 from J, leaving 16 bases between them. The CDR3 runs 15 residues. Germline V gene sequence: CDR1 SEHNR, CDR2 FQNEAQ (reference sequence). DNA of the CDR3: TGTGCCAGCAGCTCACCGTCTCGGGTTGGCTACGAGCAGTACTTC. Translation gives CASSSPSRVGYEQYF.

The table lists this clonotype with many counts. The chain carries TRBV3-1 and TRBJ2-6; 16 bases map to TRBD2. The ends lost 3 bases at V and 4 bases at J; junction bases unmatched: 3. From germline, CDR1 is LGHDT and CDR2 YNNKEL (reference sequence). The CDR3 runs to 18 residues. This CDR3 is CASSQGLAGGTGANVLTF. The CDR3 bases are TGTGCCAGCAGCCAGGGACTAGCGGGAGGGACCGGGGCCAACGTCCTGACTTTC. The full variable domain, in which reference TRBV3-1 and TRBJ2-6 provide the parts outside the CDR3, is DTAVSQTPKYLVTQMGNDKSIKCEQNLGHDTMYWYKQDSKKFLKIMFSYNNKELIINETVPNRFSPKSPDKAHLNLHINSLELGDSAVYFCASSQGLAGGTGANVLTFGAGSRLTVL.

At least ten counts were recorded for this clonotype. CDR3 in amino acids: CATGGNSNTGELFF. In nucleotides, the CDR3 is TGTGCCACCGGGGGGAATTCGAACACCGGGGAGCTGTTTTTT. The rearrangement uses TRBV6-6 and TRBJ2-2; 7 bases fit TRBD2. CDR3 length: 14 amino acids. V was pared by 10 bases and J by 0 bases, with 5 bases of the junction left unmatched. CDR1 is MNHNY and CDR2 is SVGAGI in the germline V gene (reference sequence).

The sample holds many counts of this clonotype. The chain employs TRBV27 and TRBJ2-1, with 8 positions matching TRBD1. CDR1 is MNHEY and CDR2 is SMNVEV in the germline V gene (reference sequence). The CDR3 contains 16 residues. The J segment lost 2 bases and the V segment lost 5 bases, leaving 8 bases of the junction unmatched. The CDR3 sequence: CASSPGTGSTYNEQFF. The CDR3 nucleotides are TGTGCCAGCAGTCCCGGGACAGGATCTACCTACAATGAGCAGTTCTTC.

As for this clonotype: An end of the junction differs from the germline gene, which may be a read error. The V call is TRBV18, the J call TRBJ2-1, with no clear D. From germline, CDR1 is KGHSH and CDR2 LQKENI. The CDR3 consists of 11 residues. The CDR3, as DNA: TGTGCCACCTCACCAGCCCAAGAGCAGTTCTTC. Translation gives CATSPAQEQFF.

This clonotype was counted at least ten times. This chain's CDR3 is CASSIRGGTEAFF. The CDR3 DNA reads as TGCGCCAGCAGTATTCGGGGAGGCACTGAAGCTTTCTTT. The chain links TRBV5-1 to TRBJ1-1; D gene ambiguous. Looked up from germline, CDR1 is SGHRS and CDR2 is YFSETQ. V was clipped by 5 bases and J by 4 bases, with 12 bases between them. The CDR3 is 13 residues long. The whole variable domain, filled in from reference TRBV5-1 and TRBJ1-1, reads KAGVTQTPRYLIKTRGQQVTLSCSPISGHRSVSWYQQTPGQGLQFLFEYFSETQRNKGNFPGRFSGRQFSNSRSEMNVSTLELGDSALYLCASSIRGGTEAFFGQGTRLTVV.

This clonotype was picked up many times. The chain uses TRBV11-2 and TRBJ2-3; TRBD2 aligns across 8 bases. The CDR3 runs to 16 residues. Germline CDR1 SGHAT, CDR2 FQNNGV. The J segment lost 3 bases and the V segment lost 2 bases, leaving 7 bases of the junction unmatched. The CDR3 region has the DNA TGTGCCAGCAGCTTACAACCGGGAGGGGGGACAGATACGCAGTATTTT. This sequence encodes CASSLQPGGGTDTQYF.

This clonotype occurred many times. The J gene is TRBJ2-1, the V gene TRBV11-2, with 12 bases lining up with TRBD2. J lost 6 bases, V lost 8 bases, and 8 bases had no gene match. Germline-derived CDR1 and CDR2 are SGHAT and FQNNGV. There are 15 residues in the CDR3. The CDR3 is CASELGTSGSNEQFF. CDR3 nucleotide sequence: TGTGCCAGCGAATTGGGGACTAGCGGGTCCAATGAGCAGTTCTTC. The full variable domain, its missing parts supplied by reference TRBV11-2 and TRBJ2-1, is EAGVAQSPRYKIIEKRQSVAFWCNPISGHATLYWYQQILGQGPKLLIQFQNNGVVDDSQLPKDRFSAERLKGVDSTLKIQPAKLEDSAVYLCASELGTSGSNEQFFGPGTRLTVL.

This clonotype has a count of ten or more. This chain joins TRBV7-6 and TRBJ2-7, with 9 bases lining up with TRBD1. J was trimmed by 4 bases and V by 5 bases; bases with no gene match: 6. CDR1 is SGHVS, CDR2 FNYEAQ, per germline. The CDR3 is 14 amino acids. The CDR3 sequence: CASSARGQGYEQYF. The CDR3 DNA reads TGTGCCAGCAGCGCAAGGGGACAGGGATACGAGCAGTACTTC.

This clonotype came up many times. This CDR3 is CASSKRESSDTQYF. CDR3 DNA: TGTGCCAGCAGTAAGCGGGAGTCATCAGATACGCAGTATTTT. V gene TRBV27 combines with J gene TRBJ2-3, with 8 nucleotides matching TRBD2. The germline V gene has CDR1 MNHEY and CDR2 SMNVEV (reference sequence). V dropped 5 bases and J dropped 4; count of bases not matched to a gene: 5. The CDR3 is made up of 14 amino acids.

This clonotype was picked up many times. J is TRBJ1-1 and V is TRBV28, with D possibly being TRBD1 (5 bases). The CDR3 length is 11 residues. CDR1 is MDHEN and CDR2 is SYDVKM in the germline V gene. V dropped 3 bases and J dropped 6 bases, with 5 bases sitting between them. The CDR3 DNA reads as TGTGCCAGCAGTTTGGGGGCTGAAGCTTTCTTT. Amino acids: CASSLGAEAFF.

This clonotype came up many times. In DNA form, the CDR3 reads TGTGCCAGCAGTTCGGCGGGACTAGCGGGATTGGGAACCTACAATGAGCAGTTCTTC. Translation gives CASSSAGLAGLGTYNEQFF. The rearrangement links TRBV12-3 or TRBV12-4 to TRBJ2-1, with TRBD2 matching over 13 bases. The CDR3 has 19 residues. The junction had 11 bases not matched to a gene; V was cut back by 4 bases and J by 2 bases.

This clonotype occurred a few times. This may stem from a read error, because a much larger clone lies one nucleotide away. This chain connects TRBV20-1 to TRBJ1-1; 7 nucleotides match TRBD1. Trimming removed 7 bases from V and 6 bases from J; junction bases left unmatched: 8. Germline CDR1 DFQATT, CDR2 SNEGSKA (reference sequence). This CDR3 is 12 amino acids long. Written as DNA, the CDR3 is TGCAGTGTTCCGGACAGGAGCCCTGAAGCTTTCTTT. Its translation: CSVPDRSPEAFF.

This clonotype occurred many times. The chain carries TRBV5-6 and TRBJ2-1, with D perhaps being TRBD1 or TRBD2 (5 bases each). The CDR3 is made up of 16 amino acids. Germline V gene sequence: CDR1 SGHDT, CDR2 YYEEEE. The V gene lost 4 bases and the J gene lost 9 bases, with 23 bases spanning the gap. Here the CDR3 DNA reads TGTGCCAGCAGCCCAACAACCCGGGACGAGGTCGGTGAGCAGTTCTTC. Translation: CASSPTTRDEVGEQFF.

Comments on this clonotype: Given a far larger clone just one base away, this is likely a sequencing read error. The V gene is TRBV21-1, the J gene TRBJ1-4; no DNA check was done on the table's D call, TRBD1. Gene TRBJ2-3 matches the end of the DNA better, so the J call may be wrong. TRBV21-1 represents a pseudogene. The CDR3 contains 16 residues. As DNA, the CDR3 is TGTGCCAGCAGCCCAGACAGCTCCCGGAGCACAAATACGCAGTATTTT. Protein: CASSPDSSRSTNTQYF.

This clonotype has only a few counts. The rearrangement joins TRBV7-9 to TRBJ2-1; 10 bases fit TRBD1. The V gene's germline CDR1 is SEHNR and CDR2 FQNEAQ (reference sequence). The CDR3 length is 14 residues. Unmatched junction bases numbered 1, after V lost 3 bases and J lost 5 bases. CDR3 amino acids: CASSLGQGNNEQFF. CDR3 sequence (DNA): TGTGCCAGCAGCTTGGGACAGGGGAACAATGAGCAGTTCTTC.